Each of the 13 T cell receptor beta chains below was sequenced from the same sample in a study of tumor-infiltrating lymphocytes in primary liver carcinoma. Synthesis of TCR beta cDNA was carried out from 450 to 650 ng total RNA with a constant-region primer. Construction of TCR beta libraries relied on three successive nested multiplex PCR rounds employing slightly modified ARM-PCR. The first two PCR rounds, around 10 cycles each, used TRBV1-TRBV30 forward primers and a C-beta reverse primer. TCRdb reprocessed the multiplex PCR reads with MiXCR, giving one entry per CDR3 protein. In the table there are approximately 110,000 distinct CDR3 sequences, roughly 69% of which are singletons. The tissue used was unsorted bulk material of about 19-30 mg. RNA and DNA were co-extracted from it with the AllPrep DNA/RNA mini kit. The sample taken for sequencing was liver tumor tissue from sampling region 1. Described subset: tumor region T1, superior pole. The receptors were gathered from a woman aged 55 to 70 with primary liver carcinoma and hepatitis B virus infection.

On this clonotype: The junction does not match germline at one end; this may be a read error. V and J are TRBV28 and TRBJ2-5; 9 bases are shared with TRBD1. The CDR3 has 11 amino acids. Germline-derived CDR1 and CDR2 are MDHEN and SYDVKM. The CDR3 DNA reads TGTGCCAGCAGTTCCGGACAGGGGAGCGCCTTC. The encoded protein is CASSSGQGSAF.

The sample holds a few counts of this clonotype. The chain employs TRBV28 and TRBJ2-3; TRBD2 aligns across 7 bases. With 3 bases clipped from V and 5 bases from J, the junction kept 5 bases outside the gene matches. The germline V gene encodes CDR1 MDHEN and CDR2 SYDVKM. CDR3 length equals 14 residues. The CDR3 region has the DNA TGTGCCAGCAGTTTTTCTAGGGAGGGAGATACGCAGTATTTT. It translates to CASSFSREGDTQYF.

The CDR3 DNA reads as TGCGCCAGTAGCATTGAACCAGTGTTGGGAGAAAAACTGTTTTTT. It encodes CASSIEPVLGEKLFF. The V gene is TRBV5-1, the J gene TRBJ1-4, with D unresolved. V was pared by 8 bases and J by 8 bases, with 22 bases between. The CDR3 extends over 15 amino acids. Germline-derived CDR1 and CDR2 are SGHRS and YFSETQ.

The chain employs TRBV28 and TRBJ2-5; no clear D. Germline V gives CDR1 MDHEN, CDR2 SYDVKM. The CDR3 runs 12 residues. V was cut by 2 bases and J by 5 bases, with 6 bases left in between. CDR3 sequence reads: CASSLVWETQYF. The DNA for the CDR3 is TGTGCCAGCAGTTTAGTTTGGGAGACCCAGTACTTC.

The sample holds many counts of this clonotype. This chain uses TRBV29-1 with TRBJ1-5, with a weak D call TRBD1 (5 bases). Germline V CDR1 and CDR2: SQVTM, ANQGSEA. V lost 4 bases and J lost 4, with 11 bases in between. The CDR3 consists of 13 residues. The CDR3 loop is CSVGQAGNQPQHF. CDR3 DNA: TGCAGCGTTGGTCAGGCAGGGAATCAGCCCCAGCATTTT.

On this clonotype: The conserved closing phenylalanine or tryptophan is absent in this CDR3, likely reflecting a read error. The genes are TRBV5-1 and TRBJ2-7; the D is unclear. Between the trimmed V and J ends, which lost 4 bases and 1 base, there was a span of 12 bases. The germline V gene has CDR1 SGHRS and CDR2 YFSETQ. The CDR3 contains 14 residues. The CDR3 bases are TGCGCCAGCAGCCCGATTTCGCAGTCCTACGAGCAGTACTTA. It encodes CASSPISQSYEQYL.

The chain joins TRBV28 to TRBJ1-4, with unresolved D. Trimming stripped 7 bases from V and 7 bases from J, with 22 bases between. Germline V gene sequence: CDR1 MDHEN, CDR2 SYDVKM. The CDR3 length is 16 residues. This chain's CDR3 is CASNPSGRLEFEKLFF. The CDR3 region has the DNA TGTGCCAGCAACCCTTCGGGGAGGTTGGAGTTTGAAAAACTGTTTTTT.

This clonotype was counted many times. This chain uses TRBV6-6 with TRBJ2-7; 7 bases fit TRBD1. Germline CDR1 is MNHNY and CDR2 is SVGAGI (reference sequence). The trim removed 5 bases at V and 3 bases at J, leaving 4 bases unmatched. The CDR3 contains 13 residues. The CDR3 loop reads CASSDRQGYEQYF. The CDR3 DNA sequence: TGTGCCAGCAGTGACCGACAGGGCTACGAGCAGTACTTC.

The V gene is TRBV6-6, the J gene TRBJ2-1, with a possible D match to TRBD2 (6 bases). Germline V gene data show CDR1 as MNHNY and CDR2 as SVGAGI (reference sequence). This CDR3 contains 16 residues. The V end lost 5 bases, the J end lost 9 bases, and 23 bases lay between the germline ends. The CDR3 here is CASSQAPGSGAGEQFF. DNA of the CDR3: TGTGCCAGCAGTCAGGCTCCGGGGTCGGGAGCGGGTGAGCAGTTCTTC.

Worth noting for this clonotype: The conserved final phenylalanine or tryptophan is absent from the CDR3, which likely points to a read error. The DNA is omitted, as the CDR3 cannot be located on it reliably, and the CDR3 follows TCRdb's listing. The chain employs TRBV11-3 and TRBJ2-1; TRBD2 reflects the table's D call only, with no check against the DNA. Germline CDR1 SGHNT, CDR2 YENEEA. Counting both end residues, the CDR3 totals 15 amino acids. CDR3: CASSLGAQGRKERFL.

V and J are TRBV28 and TRBJ2-5; 7 nucleotides line up with TRBD1. Germline CDR1 and CDR2: MDHEN and SYDVKM. The ends lost 6 bases at V and 5 bases at J; junction bases unmatched: 9. The CDR3 length is 14 residues. CDR3 DNA: TGTGCCAGCAGAACCCCAGGGGGTCGGGAGACCCAGTACTTC. This encodes CASRTPGGRETQYF.

Of note for this clonotype: A clone one base away is much larger, so this may be a read error. The gene calls are TRBV6-6 and TRBJ1-2; the D is unclear. Germline CDR1 is MNHNY and CDR2 is SVGAGI (reference sequence). The CDR3 length is 12 residues. Written as DNA, the CDR3 is TGTGCCAACAGTCTTACCTACACCCACTACACCTTC. Amino acids: CANSLTYTHYTF.

This clonotype appeared a single time. An end of the junction differs from the germline gene, which may be a read error. J is TRBJ2-2 and V is TRBV6-2 or TRBV6-3; 7 bases match TRBD2. The CDR3 has 18 residues. From germline, CDR1 is MNHEY and CDR2 SVGEGT. CDR3 sequence: CASSYWVSGPTNTGELVF. The CDR3 nucleotides are TGTGCCAGCAGTTATTGGGTTAGCGGGCCCACGAACACCGGGGAGCTGGTTTTT.